This TCR beta chain derives from a study of blood T cell repertoires in COVID-19. The overall study: Researchers got acute and convalescent COVID-19 samples from the United States, Italy and Spain.

Between the trimmed V and J ends, which lost 6 bases and 0 bases, there was a span of 6 bases. CDR3 length: 14 residues. Germline-derived CDR1 and CDR2 are LNHDA and SQIVND (reference sequence). Using immunoSEQ multiplex PCR, the repertoire was profiled, and TCRdb retains in-frame clones only, with some absent. The profile shows 150,000 to 180,000 clones, roughly 80% of them singletons. The receptor was derived from a man older than 75 with acute or convalescent COVID-19. The genes are TRBV19 and TRBJ2-6; tentative D call: TRBD1 (5 bases). Sequencing was done on a sample of peripheral blood. The CDR3 coding sequence is TGTGCCAGTAGAGACAGCTCTGGGGCCAACGTCCTGACTTTC. Translating it yields CASRDSSGANVLTF.